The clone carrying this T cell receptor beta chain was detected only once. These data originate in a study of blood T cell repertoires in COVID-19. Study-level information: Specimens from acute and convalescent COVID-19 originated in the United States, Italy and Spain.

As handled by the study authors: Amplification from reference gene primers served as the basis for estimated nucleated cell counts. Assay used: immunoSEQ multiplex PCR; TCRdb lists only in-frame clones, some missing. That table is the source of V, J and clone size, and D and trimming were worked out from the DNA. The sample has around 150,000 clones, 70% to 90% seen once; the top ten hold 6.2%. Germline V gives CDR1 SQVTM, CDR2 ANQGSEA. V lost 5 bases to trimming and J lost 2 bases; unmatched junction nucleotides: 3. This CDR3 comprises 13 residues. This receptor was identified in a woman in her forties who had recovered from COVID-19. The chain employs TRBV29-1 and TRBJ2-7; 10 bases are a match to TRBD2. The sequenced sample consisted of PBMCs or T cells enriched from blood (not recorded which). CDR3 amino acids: CSVLAGGAYEQYF. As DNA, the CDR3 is TGCAGCGTTTTAGCGGGGGGCGCCTACGAGCAGTACTTC.